The clone carrying this T cell receptor (beta chain) was seen only a few times. The antigen remains unidentified. The CDR3 has 16 residues. V lost 6 bases, J lost 2 bases, and 17 bases lay in between. The data are from a study of identical twins. Study-level findings and limits: Fewer insertions were carried by abundant cord blood beta clonotypes, but none was seen in memory repertoires. These conclusions were based on statistical analysis (cross-sectional, not following the same donors). Out-of-frame alpha sequences common to twins exhibited a surplus of low generation probability.

MiXCR, run by TCRdb on the 5' RACE reads, gives a single entry per CDR3 protein. The table has 700,000 or so distinct CDR3 sequences, about 9.4% seen once. These sequences were also reported in another study, on yellow fever vaccine responses in identical twins. That paper adds: Each twin's T cell response to the vaccine was reported to look partly convergent and partly personalized.

The chain links TRBV12-3 or TRBV12-4 to TRBJ1-5; tentative D call: TRBD1 (5 bases). Sequences were obtained from PBMCs. This TCR derives from a woman aged 18-29 years in good health. The CDR3 reads CASRLSLGGGNQPQHF. CDR3 coding DNA: TGTGCCAGCAGGTTATCTTTGGGGGGGGGCAATCAGCCCCAGCATTTT.